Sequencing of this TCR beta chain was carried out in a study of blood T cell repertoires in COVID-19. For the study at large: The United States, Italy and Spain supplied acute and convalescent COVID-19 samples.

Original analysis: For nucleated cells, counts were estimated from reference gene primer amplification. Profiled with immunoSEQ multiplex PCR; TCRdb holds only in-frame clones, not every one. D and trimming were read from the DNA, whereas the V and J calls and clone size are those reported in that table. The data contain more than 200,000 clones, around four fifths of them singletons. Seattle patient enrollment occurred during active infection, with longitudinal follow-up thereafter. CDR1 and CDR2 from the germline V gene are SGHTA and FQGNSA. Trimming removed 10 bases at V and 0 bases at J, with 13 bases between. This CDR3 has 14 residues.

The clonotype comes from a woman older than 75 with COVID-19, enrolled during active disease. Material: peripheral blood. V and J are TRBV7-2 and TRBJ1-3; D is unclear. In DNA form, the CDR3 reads TGTGCCACTTCGACATCCCTCTCTGGAAACACCATATATTTT. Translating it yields CATSTSLSGNTIYF.